Shown below are 18 T cell receptor beta chains from a single sample sequenced in a study of human T cells and chemical hapten exposure. Time point noted: pre-sensitization, week 0. Treatment denoted: therapeutic diphenylcyclopropenone sensitization with weekly scalp DPC. MiXCR, run by TCRdb on the RACE reads, gives a single entry per CDR3 protein. The sample includes a few hundred thousand distinct CDR3 sequences, 8.6% of them seen just once. This material consisted of whole blood, taken in connection with sensitization to the hapten diphenylcyclopropenone (DPC). The receptors were sampled from a woman aged 40 to 50 with alopecia areata. Some clones in this sample may be carry-over from other donors' samples.

The table lists this clonotype with a count of one. The V and J genes are TRBV28 and TRBJ1-5; TRBD1 matches at 10 bases. The CDR3 runs to 15 residues. CDR1 and CDR2 from the germline V gene are MDHEN and SYDVKM. V was pared by 10 bases and J by 2 bases, with 8 bases of the junction left unmatched. The CDR3 DNA is TGTGCCAACTCCCTAGGGACAGGGGGCAATCAGCCCCAGCATTTT. This encodes CANSLGTGGNQPQHF.

The V gene is TRBV20-1, the J gene TRBJ2-5, with D possibly TRBD1 on 6 matching bases. V gave up 5 bases and J gave up 3 bases, with 13 bases separating them. The CDR3 is 13 residues long. Per germline, CDR1 DFQATT and CDR2 SNEGSKA (reference sequence). The CDR3 protein is CSARDILKETQYF. In DNA form, the CDR3 reads TGCAGTGCTCGGGACATCTTAAAAGAGACCCAGTACTTC.

V gene TRBV3-1 combines with J gene TRBJ1-2; the D is unclear. This CDR3 contains 12 residues. The germline CDR1 and CDR2 sequences are LGHDT and YNNKEL (reference sequence). Trimming shortened V by 1 base and J by 10 bases, and 10 bases separated the two germline ends. CDR3 residues: CASSQGVVFYTF. CDR3 nucleotide sequence: TGTGCCAGCAGCCAAGGGGTAGTCTTCTACACCTTC.

This chain uses TRBV6-6 with TRBJ1-1, with D unclear. CDR1 and CDR2 from the germline V gene are MNHNY and SVGAGI (reference sequence). Trimming removed 6 bases at V and 4 bases at J, with 15 bases between. The CDR3 totals 14 residues. CDR3 in amino acids: CASRTGSSGTEAFF. CDR3 DNA sequence: TGTGCCAGCAGAACCGGGTCCTCGGGCACTGAAGCTTTCTTT.

This clonotype was seen more than once but under ten times. The chain is built from TRBV29-1 and TRBJ2-1; D not resolved. There are 13 residues in the CDR3. CDR1 and CDR2 from the germline V gene are SQVTM and ANQGSEA. Trimming stripped 5 bases from V and 0 bases from J, with 8 bases between. DNA for the CDR3: TGCAGCGTTCACGGAAGCTCCTACAATGAGCAGTTCTTC. This encodes CSVHGSSYNEQFF.

This clonotype was found many times. The CDR3 bases are TGTGCCAGCAGGCGGACAGGGCCCTACGAGCAGTACTTC. Protein sequence: CASRRTGPYEQYF. The chain employs TRBV27 and TRBJ2-7; 8 nucleotides line up with TRBD1. The CDR3 runs to 13 residues. Germline loops: CDR1 MNHEY, CDR2 SMNVEV (reference sequence). Trimming took 6 bases from V and 2 from J; bases not matched to a gene: 3.

This clonotype has ten or more counts. The chain links TRBV6-5 to TRBJ2-7; TRBD2 agrees at 7 bases. The CDR3 is 15 amino acids. The ends lost 6 bases at V and 5 bases at J; junction bases unmatched: 13. CDR1 MNHEY and CDR2 SVGAGI come from the germline V gene. CDR3 sequence (DNA): TGTGCCAGCAGAATACAGCGGGACTCTCCCCACGAGCAGTACTTC. Translation gives CASRIQRDSPHEQYF.

The chain carries TRBV6-6 and TRBJ1-5; a possible D gene is TRBD1 (5 bases). CDR1 is MNHNY, CDR2 SVGAGI, per germline (reference sequence). V lost 4 bases and J lost 3, with 13 bases in between. The length of the CDR3 is 15 residues. In DNA form, the CDR3 reads TGTGCCAGCAGTTGGGGTCAGGGTGACAATCAGCCCCAGCATTTT. Translated, it gives CASSWGQGDNQPQHF.

This clonotype was picked up many times. This chain connects TRBV4-3 to TRBJ1-4, with a tentative D call TRBD1 (5 bases). Germline V gene data show CDR1 as LGHNA and CDR2 as YSLEER. CDR3 length: 15 amino acids. V lost 0 bases to trimming and J lost 5 bases, with 10 bases between them. CDR3 sequence: CASSQDVGGNEKLFF. CDR3 sequence (DNA): TGCGCCAGCAGCCAAGATGTGGGGGGGAATGAAAAACTGTTTTTT.

This clonotype was observed a handful of times. The chain combines TRBV20-1 with TRBJ2-2; 7 bases match TRBD2. The CDR3 consists of 13 residues. V shed 4 bases and J 6 bases; nucleotides not matched to a gene: 5. Per germline, CDR1 DFQATT and CDR2 SNEGSKA (reference sequence). The CDR3 bases are TGCAGTGCTACCGGGAGGATCCCCGGGGAGCTGTTTTTT. It is translated as CSATGRIPGELFF.

At least ten counts were recorded for this clonotype. This rearrangement joins TRBV6-2 or TRBV6-3 to TRBJ1-2, with 8 positions matching TRBD1. The CDR3 runs 14 residues. Trimming took 6 bases from V and 4 from J; bases not matched to a gene: 7. Per the germline V gene, CDR1 is MNHEY and CDR2 is SVGEGT. The CDR3 loop reads CASRPQGAGYGYTF. CDR3 DNA sequence: TGTGCCAGCAGGCCCCAGGGGGCCGGCTATGGCTACACCTTC.

This clonotype has at least ten counts. V and J are TRBV12-3 or TRBV12-4 and TRBJ2-7; D may be TRBD1 (5 bases). V was trimmed by 0 bases and J by 2 bases, leaving 5 bases between them. This CDR3 is 13 amino acids long. The CDR3 bases are TGTGCCAGCAGTTTAGCAGGGGCCTACGAGCAGTACTTC. This encodes CASSLAGAYEQYF.

This clonotype was counted between two and nine times. V gene TRBV18 combines with J gene TRBJ2-5, with D hard to call. Germline V gene sequence: CDR1 KGHSH, CDR2 LQKENI. The CDR3 sequence is 14 residues long. V gave up 3 bases and J gave up 3 bases, with 11 bases separating them. In DNA form, the CDR3 reads TGTGCCAGCTCACCCGTAAACAGAAAAGAGACCCAGTACTTC. Translated: CASSPVNRKETQYF. The variable domain in full, with the rest retrieved from reference TRBV18 and TRBJ2-5, is NAGVMQNPRHLVRRRGQEARLRCSPMKGHSHVYWYRQLPEEGLKFMVYLQKENIIDESGMPKERFSAEFPKEGPSILRIQQVVRGDSAAYFCASSPVNRKETQYFGPGTRLLVL.

V is TRBV29-1 and J is TRBJ2-7; 8 nucleotides match TRBD2. Germline loops: CDR1 SQVTM, CDR2 ANQGSEA. V was clipped by 5 bases and J by 1 base; unmatched bases: 7. This CDR3 is 14 amino acids long. The CDR3 loop reads CSVSGTSGSYEQYF. CDR3 nucleotide sequence: TGCAGCGTTAGTGGTACTAGCGGATCCTACGAGCAGTACTTC.

This clonotype has only a few counts. This rearrangement joins TRBV12-3 or TRBV12-4 to TRBJ2-3; D is possibly TRBD2 (6 bases). Trimming left V 6 bases short and J 1 base short, with 17 bases between. The CDR3 has 16 amino acids. CDR3 region: CASSDVVLAGTDTQYF. CDR3 DNA: TGTGCCAGCAGCGATGTCGTACTAGCTGGCACAGATACGCAGTATTTT.

The rearrangement joins TRBV27 to TRBJ2-1, with 12 bases aligning to TRBD2. Unmatched junction bases numbered 13, after V lost 3 bases and J lost 4 bases. The CDR3 spans 19 residues. Germline loops: CDR1 MNHEY, CDR2 SMNVEV (reference sequence). The CDR3 nucleotides are TGTGCCAGCAGTTTGTCCGGACTAGCGGGACGAGTGGGTTACAATGAGCAGTTCTTC. This gives the protein CASSLSGLAGRVGYNEQFF.

The chain combines TRBV20-1 with TRBJ2-2; the D gene is possibly TRBD1 (5 bases). The V gene lost 5 bases and the J gene lost 4 bases, with 14 bases spanning the gap. The CDR3 is 14 amino acids. Looked up from germline, CDR1 is DFQATT and CDR2 is SNEGSKA (reference sequence). For the CDR3, the DNA is TGCAGTGCTCCTTACGAGCAGGGCACCGGGGAGCTGTTTTTT. Protein sequence: CSAPYEQGTGELFF.

CDR3 amino acids: CASSLRSQDPYEQYF. DNA for the CDR3: TGCGCCAGCAGCTTGCGTTCCCAGGACCCCTACGAGCAGTACTTC. J is TRBJ2-7 and V is TRBV5-1, with D hard to call. This CDR3 region has 15 residues. Germline CDR1 reads SGHRS; CDR2 reads YFSETQ. Trimming left V 1 base short and J 2 bases short, with 13 bases between. The whole variable domain, filled in from reference TRBV5-1 and TRBJ2-7, reads KAGVTQTPRYLIKTRGQQVTLSCSPISGHRSVSWYQQTPGQGLQFLFEYFSETQRNKGNFPGRFSGRQFSNSRSEMNVSTLELGDSALYLCASSLRSQDPYEQYFGPGTRLTVT.